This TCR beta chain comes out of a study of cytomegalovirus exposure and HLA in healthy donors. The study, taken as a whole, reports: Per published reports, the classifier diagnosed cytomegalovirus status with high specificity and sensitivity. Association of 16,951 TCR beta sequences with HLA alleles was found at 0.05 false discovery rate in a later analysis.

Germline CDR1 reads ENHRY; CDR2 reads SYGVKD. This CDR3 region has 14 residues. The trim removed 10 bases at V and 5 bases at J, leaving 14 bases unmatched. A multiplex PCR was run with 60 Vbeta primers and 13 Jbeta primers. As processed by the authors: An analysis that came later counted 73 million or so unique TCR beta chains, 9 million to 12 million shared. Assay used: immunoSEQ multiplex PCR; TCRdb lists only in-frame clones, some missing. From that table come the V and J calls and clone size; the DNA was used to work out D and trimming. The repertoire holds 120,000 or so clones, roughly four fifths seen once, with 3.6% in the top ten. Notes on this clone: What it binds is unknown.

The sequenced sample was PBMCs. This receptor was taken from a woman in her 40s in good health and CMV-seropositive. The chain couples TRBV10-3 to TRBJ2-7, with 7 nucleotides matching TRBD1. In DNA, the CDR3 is TGTGCCACAGTAAACCGGGACAGACCCAACGAGCAGTACTTC. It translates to CATVNRDRPNEQYF.